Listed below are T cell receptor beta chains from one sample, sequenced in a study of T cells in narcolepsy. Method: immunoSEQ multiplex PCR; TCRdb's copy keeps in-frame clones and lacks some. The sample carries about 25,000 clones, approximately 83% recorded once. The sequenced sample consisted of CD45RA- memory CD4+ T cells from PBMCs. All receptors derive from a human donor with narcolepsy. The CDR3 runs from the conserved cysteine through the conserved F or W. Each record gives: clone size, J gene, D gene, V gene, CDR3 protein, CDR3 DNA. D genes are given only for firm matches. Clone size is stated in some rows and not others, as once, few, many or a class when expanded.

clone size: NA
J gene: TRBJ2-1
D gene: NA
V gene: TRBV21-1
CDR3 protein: CASSCRDPTSQKQFF
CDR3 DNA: TGTGCCAGCAGCTGCCGGGACCCCACATCCCAAAAGCAGTTCTTC

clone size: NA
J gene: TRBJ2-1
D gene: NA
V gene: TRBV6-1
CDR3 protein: CASSEGLGDHNEQFF
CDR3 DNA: TGTGCCAGCAGTGAAGGTCTCGGGGACCACAATGAGCAGTTCTTC

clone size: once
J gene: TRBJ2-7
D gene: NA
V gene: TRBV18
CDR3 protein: CASSPLGGTYEQYF
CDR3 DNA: TGTGCCAGCTCACCACTTGGCGGGACCTACGAGCAGTACTTC

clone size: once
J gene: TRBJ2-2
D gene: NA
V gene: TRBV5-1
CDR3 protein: CASSPLAAGELFF
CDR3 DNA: TGCGCCAGCAGCCCCTTAGCTGCCGGGGAGCTGTTTTTT

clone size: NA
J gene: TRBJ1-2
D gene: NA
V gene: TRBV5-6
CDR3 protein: CASSPSSNYGYTF
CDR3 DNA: TGTGCCAGCAGCCCCTCATCTAACTATGGCTACACCTTC

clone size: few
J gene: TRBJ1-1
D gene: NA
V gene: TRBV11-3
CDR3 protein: CASSLYGGETEAFF
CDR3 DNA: TGTGCCAGCAGCTTATACGGGGGGGAAACTGAAGCTTTCTTT

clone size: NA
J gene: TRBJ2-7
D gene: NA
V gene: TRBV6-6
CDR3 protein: CASSYSASTSYEQYF
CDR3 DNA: TGTGCCAGCAGTTACTCGGCCAGTACATCGTACGAGCAGTACTTC

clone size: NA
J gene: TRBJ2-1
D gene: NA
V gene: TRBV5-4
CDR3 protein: CASSFDAGAHNEQFF
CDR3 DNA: TGTGCCAGCAGCTTCGATGCAGGAGCCCACAATGAGCAGTTCTTC

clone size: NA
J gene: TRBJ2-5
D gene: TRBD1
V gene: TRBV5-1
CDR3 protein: CASSPTGAETQYF
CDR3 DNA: TGCGCCAGCAGCCCCACAGGGGCAGAGACCCAGTACTTC

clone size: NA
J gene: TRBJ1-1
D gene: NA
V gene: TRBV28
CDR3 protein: CASSSGGLGTEAFF
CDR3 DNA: TGTGCCAGCAGTTCGGGGGGGCTGGGCACTGAAGCTTTCTTT

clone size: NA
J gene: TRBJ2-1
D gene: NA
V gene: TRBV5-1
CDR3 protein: CASSLAPGRNNEQFF
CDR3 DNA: TGCGCCAGCAGCTTGGCCCCGGGTCGAAACAATGAGCAGTTCTTC

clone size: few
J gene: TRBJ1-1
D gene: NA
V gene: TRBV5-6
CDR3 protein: CASSPKNLMNTEAFF
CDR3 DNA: TGTGCCAGCAGCCCCAAAAACCTAATGAACACTGAAGCTTTCTTT

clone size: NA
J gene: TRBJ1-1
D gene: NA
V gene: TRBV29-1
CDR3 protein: CSVDGGNTEAFF
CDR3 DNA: TGCAGCGTTGATGGAGGGAACACTGAAGCTTTCTTT

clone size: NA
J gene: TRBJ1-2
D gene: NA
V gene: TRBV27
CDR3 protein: CASSPLGYGYTF
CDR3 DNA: TGTGCCAGCAGTCCCCTGGGCTATGGCTACACCTTC

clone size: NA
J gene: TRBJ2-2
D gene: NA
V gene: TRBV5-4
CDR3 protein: CASSSRGHGELFF
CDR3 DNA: TGTGCCAGCAGCTCCAGGGGTCACGGGGAGCTGTTTTTT

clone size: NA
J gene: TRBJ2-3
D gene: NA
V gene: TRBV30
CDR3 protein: CAWRVYRRGPGTPDTQYF
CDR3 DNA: TGTGCCTGGAGAGTCTATAGGCGGGGCCCCGGCACCCCAGATACGCAGTATTTT

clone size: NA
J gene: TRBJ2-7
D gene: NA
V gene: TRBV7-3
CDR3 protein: CASSFYNGEQYF
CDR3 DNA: TGTGCCAGCAGCTTCTACAACGGTGAGCAGTACTTC

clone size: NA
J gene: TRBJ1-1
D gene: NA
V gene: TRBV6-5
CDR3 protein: CASRLTPLNTEAFF
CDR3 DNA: TGTGCCAGCAGGTTGACACCTCTGAACACTGAAGCTTTCTTT

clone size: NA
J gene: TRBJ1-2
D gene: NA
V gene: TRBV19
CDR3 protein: CASSLAGSGGYGYTF
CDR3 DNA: TGTGCCAGTAGTCTTGCGGGGTCAGGAGGATACGGCTACACCTTC

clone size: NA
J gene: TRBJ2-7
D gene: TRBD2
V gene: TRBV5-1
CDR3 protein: CASSSRGTSGSEQYF
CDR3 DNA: TGCGCCAGCAGCTCCCGTGGGACTAGCGGGAGCGAGCAGTACTTC

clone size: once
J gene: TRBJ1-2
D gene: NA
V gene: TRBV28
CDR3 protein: CASGPGHRGYGYTF
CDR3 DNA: TGTGCCAGCGGCCCCGGGCACCGGGGCTATGGCTACACCTTC

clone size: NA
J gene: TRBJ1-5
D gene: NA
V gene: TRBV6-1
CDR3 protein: CASSEHSNQPQHF
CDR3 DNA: TGTGCCAGCAGTGAACACAGCAATCAGCCCCAGCATTTT

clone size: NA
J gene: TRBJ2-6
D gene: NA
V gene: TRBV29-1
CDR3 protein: CSVEDNNSGANVLTF
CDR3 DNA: TGCAGCGTTGAAGATAATAACTCTGGGGCCAACGTCCTGACTTTC

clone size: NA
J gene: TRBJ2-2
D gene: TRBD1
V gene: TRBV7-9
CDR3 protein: CASGTGGTTGELFF
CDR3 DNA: TGTGCCAGCGGGACAGGGGGCACAACCGGGGAGCTGTTTTTT

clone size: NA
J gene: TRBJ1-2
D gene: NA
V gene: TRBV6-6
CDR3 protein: CASSQPEGYGYTF
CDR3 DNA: TGTGCCAGCAGTCAGCCGGAAGGCTATGGCTACACCTTC

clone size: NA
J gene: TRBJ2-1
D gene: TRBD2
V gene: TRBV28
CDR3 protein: CASSPLKLAGVLNEQFF
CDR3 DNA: TGTGCCAGCTCCCCTTTAAAACTAGCGGGAGTTTTGAATGAGCAGTTCTTC

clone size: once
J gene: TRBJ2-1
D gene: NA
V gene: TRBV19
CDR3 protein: CASSMQGAPGEQFF
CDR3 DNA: TGTGCCAGTAGTATGCAGGGTGCCCCTGGTGAGCAGTTCTTC

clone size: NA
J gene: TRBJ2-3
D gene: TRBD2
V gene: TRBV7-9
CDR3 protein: CASSLKREGGDTQYF
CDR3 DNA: TGTGCCAGCAGCTTAAAGCGGGAGGGGGGAGATACGCAGTATTTT

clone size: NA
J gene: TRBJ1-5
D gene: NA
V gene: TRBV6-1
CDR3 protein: CASSSRVPLNQPQHF
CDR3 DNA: TGTGCCAGCAGCTCAAGGGTACCATTGAATCAGCCCCAGCATTTT

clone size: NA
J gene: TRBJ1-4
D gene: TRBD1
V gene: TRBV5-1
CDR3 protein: CASSPGLGQGPHNEKLFF
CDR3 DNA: TGCGCCAGCAGCCCGGGTTTGGGACAGGGCCCTCATAATGAAAAACTGTTTTTT

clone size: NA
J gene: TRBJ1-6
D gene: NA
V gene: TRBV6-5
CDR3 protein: CASSYSMDNSPLHF
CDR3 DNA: TGTGCCAGCAGTTACTCGATGGATAATTCACCCCTCCACTTT

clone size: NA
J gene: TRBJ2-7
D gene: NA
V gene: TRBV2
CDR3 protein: CASSGGTRTEQYF
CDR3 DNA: TGTGCCAGCAGTGGCGGGACCCGGACCGAGCAGTACTTC

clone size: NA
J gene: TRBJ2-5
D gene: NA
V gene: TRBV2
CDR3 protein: CASRGRREQETQYF
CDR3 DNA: TGTGCCAGCAGAGGCAGACGCGAACAAGAGACCCAGTACTTC

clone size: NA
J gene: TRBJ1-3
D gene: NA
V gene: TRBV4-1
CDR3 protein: CASSLGEGGAGNTIYF
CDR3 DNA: TGCGCCAGCAGCCTCGGGGAGGGGGGTGCTGGAAACACCATATATTTT

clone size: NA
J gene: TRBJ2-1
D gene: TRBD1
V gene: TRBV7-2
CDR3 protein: CASSTLQGGGRNEQFF
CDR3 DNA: TGTGCCAGCAGCACACTACAGGGGGGCGGCCGGAATGAGCAGTTCTTC

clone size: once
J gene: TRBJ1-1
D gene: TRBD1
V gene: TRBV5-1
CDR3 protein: CASSHFPTGRTEAFF
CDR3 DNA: TGCGCCAGCAGCCACTTCCCGACAGGGAGGACTGAAGCTTTCTTT

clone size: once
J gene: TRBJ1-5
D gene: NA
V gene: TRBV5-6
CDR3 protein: CASSLWQGNQPQHF
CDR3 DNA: TGTGCCAGCAGCTTGTGGCAGGGCAATCAGCCCCAGCATTTT

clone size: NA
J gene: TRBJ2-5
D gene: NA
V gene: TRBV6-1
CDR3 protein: CASSYGLGETQYF
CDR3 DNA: TGTGCCAGCAGTTATGGCCTTGGGGAGACCCAGTACTTC

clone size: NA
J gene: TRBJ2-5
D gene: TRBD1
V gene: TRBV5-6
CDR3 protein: CASSLRQGGLETQYF
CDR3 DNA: TGTGCCAGCAGCCTGCGACAGGGGGGTTTAGAGACCCAGTACTTC

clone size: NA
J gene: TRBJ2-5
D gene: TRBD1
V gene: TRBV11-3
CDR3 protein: CASSAGTGLRETQYF
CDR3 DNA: TGTGCCAGCAGCGCCGGGACAGGGTTGCGAGAGACCCAGTACTTC

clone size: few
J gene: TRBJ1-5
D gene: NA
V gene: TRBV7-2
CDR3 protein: CASSLRGSNQPQHF
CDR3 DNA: TGTGCCAGCAGCTTAAGGGGAAGCAATCAGCCCCAGCATTTT

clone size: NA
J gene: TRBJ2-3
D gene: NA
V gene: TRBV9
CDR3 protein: CASSTTRQTDTQYF
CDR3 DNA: TGTGCCAGCAGCACAACTCGACAGACAGATACGCAGTATTTT

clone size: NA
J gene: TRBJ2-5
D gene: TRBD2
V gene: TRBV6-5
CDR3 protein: CASSRTRQETQYF
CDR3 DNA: TGTGCCAGCAGTAGGACTAGGCAAGAGACCCAGTACTTC

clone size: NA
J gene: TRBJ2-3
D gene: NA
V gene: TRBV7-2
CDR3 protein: CASSPRLVDTQYF
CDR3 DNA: TGTGCCAGCAGCCCCCGACTCGTAGATACGCAGTATTTT

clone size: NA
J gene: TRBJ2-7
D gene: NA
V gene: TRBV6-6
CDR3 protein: CASRTLGEQYF
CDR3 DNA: TGTGCCAGCAGGACTTTAGGGGAGCAGTACTTC

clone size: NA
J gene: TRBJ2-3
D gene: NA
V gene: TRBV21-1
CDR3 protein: CASPIPWATQYF
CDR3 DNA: TGTGCCAGCCCCATCCCCTGGGCAACGCAGTATTTT

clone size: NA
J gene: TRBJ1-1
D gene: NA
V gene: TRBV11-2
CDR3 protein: CASSVPGVPEAFF
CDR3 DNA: TGTGCCAGCAGTGTTCCAGGGGTCCCTGAAGCTTTCTTT

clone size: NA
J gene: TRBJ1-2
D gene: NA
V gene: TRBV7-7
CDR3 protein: CASSPVPDNYGYTF
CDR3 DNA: TGTGCCAGCAGCCCGGTCCCTGACAACTATGGCTACACCTTC